This TCR beta chain originates from a study of vaccination effects on CD4 cells after COVID-19. Study summary: Vaccine administered to participants consisted of two doses of either BNT162b2 or mRNA-1273.

Antigen-specific CD4+ T cells were expanded with viral peptide pools in the ViraFEST assay before sequencing. Culture lasted 10 days before CD4+ T cell isolation. Findings and caveats of the study: The authors studied few convalescent patients and collected no early post-infection timepoints.

A few counts support this clone. What it binds is unknown. This CDR3 has 15 amino acids. The J segment lost 4 bases and the V segment lost 0 bases, leaving 2 bases of the junction unmatched. Germline CDR1 LNHNV, CDR2 YYDKDF (reference sequence). Profiling relied on immunoSEQ multiplex PCR, and the TCRdb table lists in-frame clones only, not all of them. The sample yields just over 20,000 clones, less than 85% seen once. The gene calls are TRBV15 and TRBJ2-3; 9 nucleotides align to TRBD2. The material sequenced was CD4+ T cells from PBMCs cultured with HCoV-229E spike peptides, taken before COVID-19 vaccination. The origin of this receptor is a human donor who received a COVID-19 vaccine. For the CDR3, the DNA is TGTGCCACCAGCAGAGATGCGGGGGGGTCAGATACGCAGTATTTT. Its protein is CATSRDAGGSDTQYF.